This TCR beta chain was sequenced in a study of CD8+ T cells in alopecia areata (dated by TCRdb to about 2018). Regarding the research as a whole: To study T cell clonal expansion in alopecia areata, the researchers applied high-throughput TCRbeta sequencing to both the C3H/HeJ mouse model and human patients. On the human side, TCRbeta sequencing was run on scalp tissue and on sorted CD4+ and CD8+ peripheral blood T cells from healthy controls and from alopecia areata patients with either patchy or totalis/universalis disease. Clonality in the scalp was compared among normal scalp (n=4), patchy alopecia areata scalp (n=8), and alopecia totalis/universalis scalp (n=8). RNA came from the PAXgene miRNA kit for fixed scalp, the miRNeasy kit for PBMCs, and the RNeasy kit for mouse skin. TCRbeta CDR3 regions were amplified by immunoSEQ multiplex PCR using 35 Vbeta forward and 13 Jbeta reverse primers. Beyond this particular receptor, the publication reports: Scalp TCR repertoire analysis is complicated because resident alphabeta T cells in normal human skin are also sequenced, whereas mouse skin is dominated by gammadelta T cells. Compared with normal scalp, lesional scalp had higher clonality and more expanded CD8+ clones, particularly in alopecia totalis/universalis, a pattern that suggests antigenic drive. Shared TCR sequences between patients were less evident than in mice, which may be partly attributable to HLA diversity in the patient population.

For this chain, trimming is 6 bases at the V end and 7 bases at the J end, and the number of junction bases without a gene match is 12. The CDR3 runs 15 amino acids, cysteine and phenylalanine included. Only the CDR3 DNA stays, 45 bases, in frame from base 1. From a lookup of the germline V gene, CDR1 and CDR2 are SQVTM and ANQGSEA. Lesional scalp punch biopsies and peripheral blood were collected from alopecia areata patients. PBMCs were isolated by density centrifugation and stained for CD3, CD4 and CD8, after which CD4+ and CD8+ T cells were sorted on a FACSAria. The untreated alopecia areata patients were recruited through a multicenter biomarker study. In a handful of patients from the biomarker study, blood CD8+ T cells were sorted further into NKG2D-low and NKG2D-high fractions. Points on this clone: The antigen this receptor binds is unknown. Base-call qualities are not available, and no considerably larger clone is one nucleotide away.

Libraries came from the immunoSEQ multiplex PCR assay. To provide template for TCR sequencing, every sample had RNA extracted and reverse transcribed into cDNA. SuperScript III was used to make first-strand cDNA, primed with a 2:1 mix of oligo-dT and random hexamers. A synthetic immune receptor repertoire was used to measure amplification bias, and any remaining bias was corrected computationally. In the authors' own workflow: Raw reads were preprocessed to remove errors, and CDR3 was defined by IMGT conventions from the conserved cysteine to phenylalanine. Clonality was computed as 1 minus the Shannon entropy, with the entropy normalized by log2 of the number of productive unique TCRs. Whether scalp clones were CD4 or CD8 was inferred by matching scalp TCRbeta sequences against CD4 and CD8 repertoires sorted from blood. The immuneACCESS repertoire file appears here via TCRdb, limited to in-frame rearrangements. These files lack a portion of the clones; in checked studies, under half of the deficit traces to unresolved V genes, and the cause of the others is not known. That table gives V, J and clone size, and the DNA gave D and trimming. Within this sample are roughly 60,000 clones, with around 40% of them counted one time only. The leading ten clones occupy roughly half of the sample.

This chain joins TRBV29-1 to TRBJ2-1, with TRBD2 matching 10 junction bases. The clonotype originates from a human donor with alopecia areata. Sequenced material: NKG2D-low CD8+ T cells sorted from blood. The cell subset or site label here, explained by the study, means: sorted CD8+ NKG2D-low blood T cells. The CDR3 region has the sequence CSVTRMRTSGNEQFF. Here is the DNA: TGCAGCGTCACTAGAATGCGGACTAGCGGTAATGAGCAGTTCTTC.